The clone carrying this T cell receptor beta chain was found once. At the DNA level, this CDR3 is encoded by other sequences in the same sample as well. This sample is part of a study of blood T cell repertoires in COVID-19. Measured with immunoSEQ multiplex PCR; TCRdb has only the in-frame clones, and not every one. The sample holds under 150,000 clones, over 55% seen once. V shed 0 bases, J shed 4 bases, and the junction held 3 bases outside the gene matches. The CDR3 is 15 amino acids. CDR1 is MNHEY, CDR2 SVGAGI, per germline. The chain joins TRBV6-5 to TRBJ1-1, with 9 bases lining up with TRBD1. The specimen sequenced was peripheral blood. This clonotype was sampled from a woman in her 70s with acute or convalescent COVID-19. The CDR3 DNA sequence: TGTGCCAGCAGTTACTCTGGGACAGGGCGCACTGAAGCTTTCTTT. Translation: CASSYSGTGRTEAFF.